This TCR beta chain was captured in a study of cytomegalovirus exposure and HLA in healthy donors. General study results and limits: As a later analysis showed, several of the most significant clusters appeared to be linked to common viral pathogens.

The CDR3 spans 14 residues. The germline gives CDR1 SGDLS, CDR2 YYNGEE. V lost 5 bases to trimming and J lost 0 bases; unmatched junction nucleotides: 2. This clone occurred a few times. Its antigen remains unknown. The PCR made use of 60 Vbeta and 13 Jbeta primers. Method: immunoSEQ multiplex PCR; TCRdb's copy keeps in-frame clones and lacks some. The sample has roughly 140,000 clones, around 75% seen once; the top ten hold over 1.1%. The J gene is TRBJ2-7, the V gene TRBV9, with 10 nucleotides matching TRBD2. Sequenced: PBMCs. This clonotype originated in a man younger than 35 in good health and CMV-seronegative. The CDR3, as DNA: TGTGCCAGCAGTCGGACTAGCGGCTCCTACGAGCAGTACTTC. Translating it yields CASSRTSGSYEQYF.